The 28 T cell receptor beta chains below come from one sample, sequenced in a study of neurological immune-mediated disorders. MiXCR, run by TCRdb on the 5' RACE reads, gives a single entry per CDR3 protein. The data show around 30,000 distinct CDR3 sequences, more than 1.3% seen once. The source material was PBMCs. These TCRs come from a woman aged 25 to 39 with multiple sclerosis.

By share, this clonotype counts as large (0.1 to 1%). The chain links TRBV29-1 to TRBJ2-1, with 10 bases identical to TRBD2. The CDR3 is 14 residues long. CDR1 and CDR2 from the germline V gene are SQVTM and ANQGSEA. The V segment lost 6 bases and the J segment 8 bases; nucleotides outside the gene matches: 10. CDR3 protein: CSVVTGSGGDEQFF. The CDR3 DNA follows: TGCAGCGTGGTAACGGGAAGCGGGGGGGATGAGCAGTTCTTC.

This clonotype has at least ten counts. This rearrangement joins TRBV7-2 to TRBJ1-5; tentative D call: TRBD1 (6 bases). The CDR3 runs 14 residues. V shed 5 bases and J shed 4 bases, with 12 bases lying between them. Per the germline V gene, CDR1 is SGHTA and CDR2 is FQGNSA. CDR3 protein: CASSATGLNQPQHF. DNA of the CDR3: TGTGCCAGCAGCGCTACAGGGCTTAATCAGCCCCAGCATTTT.

This clonotype was seen at least ten times. The chain recombines TRBV25-1 with TRBJ1-1; tentative D call: TRBD1 (5 bases). CDR3 length: 16 amino acids. Trimming pared 3 bases from V and 2 bases from J, leaving 16 bases between. Germline CDR1 reads MGHDK; CDR2 reads SYGVNS. CDR3 DNA: TGTGCCAGCAGTGACCGAAACTTACAGGTTAACACTGAAGCTTTCTTT. This encodes CASSDRNLQVNTEAFF.

This clonotype was counted ten times or more. The J gene is TRBJ1-1, the V gene TRBV7-2; D gene ambiguous. CDR3 length: 13 residues. Germline V gene lookup returns CDR1 SGHTA and CDR2 FQGNSA. V lost 0 bases and J 10 bases, leaving 12 bases between the germline ends. The CDR3 coding sequence is TGTGCCAGCAGCTTAGCGACCAGTTTCTCAGCTTTCTTT. As protein: CASSLATSFSAFF.

This clonotype appeared many times. This chain uses TRBV20-1 with TRBJ2-1; 14 bases match TRBD2. Trimming cost V 5 bases and J 9 bases; bases outside gene matches: 15. There are 17 residues in the CDR3. CDR1 and CDR2 (germline): DFQATT, SNEGSKA (reference sequence). The CDR3 coding sequence is TGCAGTGCTCCTCCGACTAGCGGGGGGGCCTGGGGGAGTGAGCAGTTCTTC. Amino acid sequence: CSAPPTSGGAWGSEQFF.

This chain links TRBV7-9 with TRBJ2-3; D is perhaps TRBD2 (5 bases). The CDR3 is made up of 15 amino acids. V lost 3 bases to trimming and J lost 2 bases, with 12 bases between them. Germline V gene data show CDR1 as SEHNR and CDR2 as FQNEAQ (reference sequence). The CDR3 loop is CASSLNTGDTDTQYF. CDR3 in DNA: TGTGCCAGCAGCTTGAATACCGGGGACACAGATACGCAGTATTTT. Full variable domain (remainder filled in from reference TRBV7-9 and TRBJ2-3): DTGVSQNPRHKITKRGQNVTFRCDPISEHNRLYWYRQTLGQGPEFLTYFQNEAQLEKSRLLSDRFSAERPKGSFSTLEIQRTEQGDSAMYLCASSLNTGDTDTQYFGPGTRLTVL.

This clonotype came up many times. The V and J genes are TRBV9 and TRBJ1-1; the D is unclear. This CDR3 comprises 14 residues. CDR1 is SGDLS, CDR2 YYNGEE, per germline. V was cut by 1 base and J by 3 bases, with 10 bases left in between. The CDR3 DNA reads TGTGCCAGCAGCGTACGGCAGCAGGACACTGAAGCTTTCTTT. Translation: CASSVRQQDTEAFF.

This clonotype was seen repeatedly, ten times or more. The J gene is TRBJ1-5, the V gene TRBV20-1, with 9 bases identical to TRBD1. The trim removed 0 bases at V and 6 bases at J, leaving 6 bases unmatched. Germline values: CDR1 DFQATT, CDR2 SNEGSKA (reference sequence). CDR3 size: 15 residues. The CDR3 spells CSARDRTGAGQPQHF. In nucleotides, the CDR3 is TGCAGTGCTAGAGACCGGACAGGGGCGGGTCAGCCCCAGCATTTT.

This clonotype was observed many times. The rearrangement joins TRBV10-3 to TRBJ2-3; perhaps D is TRBD1 or TRBD2 (5 bases each). Trimming pared 8 bases from V and 6 bases from J, leaving 9 bases between. This CDR3 is built from 11 residues. Germline V gene lookup returns CDR1 ENHRY and CDR2 SYGVKD. The CDR3 coding sequence is TGTGCCATCGGGGGAAAGGATACGCAGTATTTT. Protein sequence: CAIGGKDTQYF.

Ten or more counts support this clonotype. This chain joins TRBV20-1 and TRBJ2-7, with 8 bases aligning to TRBD2. This CDR3 region has 15 residues. V lost 0 bases and J lost 3; bases outside the gene matches: 7. Germline values: CDR1 DFQATT, CDR2 SNEGSKA (reference sequence). The CDR3 bases are TGCAGTGCTAGAGATCGGTCTAGCGGGTTCTACGAGCAGTACTTC. Translated, it gives CSARDRSSGFYEQYF.

This clonotype was counted only a few times. V and J are TRBV18 and TRBJ1-5, with D possibly TRBD1 on 5 matching bases. The length of the CDR3 is 13 residues. V lost 5 bases to trimming and J lost 6 bases, with 11 bases between them. The germline V gene encodes CDR1 KGHSH and CDR2 LQKENI. The CDR3 reads CASSAGFSQPQHF. CDR3 nucleotide sequence: TGTGCCAGCTCAGCAGGGTTTAGTCAGCCCCAGCATTTT.

This clonotype has a count of ten or more. This rearrangement joins TRBV6-1 to TRBJ2-1; D is uncertain. Germline V gene sequence: CDR1 MNHNS, CDR2 SASEGT. Between the trimmed V and J ends, which lost 8 bases and 0 bases, there was a span of 17 bases. The CDR3 has 16 amino acids. CDR3 nucleotides: TGTGCCAGCGGAGTAGGGATTAGAGACTCCTACAATGAGCAGTTCTTC. Translating it yields CASGVGIRDSYNEQFF.

This clonotype was counted many times. The chain recombines TRBV27 with TRBJ1-2; 7 positions match TRBD1. The J segment lost 0 bases and the V segment lost 5 bases, leaving 3 bases of the junction unmatched. The germline gives CDR1 MNHEY, CDR2 SMNVEV (reference sequence). This CDR3 is built from 14 residues. In nucleotides, the CDR3 is TGTGCCAGCAGTGCCGGGACAGCTAACTATGGCTACACCTTC. This sequence encodes CASSAGTANYGYTF.

This clonotype was detected ten times or more. The chain couples TRBV7-9 to TRBJ2-7; D gene uncertain. Trimming took off 5 bases at V and 0 bases at J, with 14 bases between the two ends. CDR3 size: 15 residues. CDR1 and CDR2 from the germline V gene are SEHNR and FQNEAQ (reference sequence). CDR3 protein: CASSPLDASSYEQYF. The DNA of the CDR3 is TGTGCCAGCAGCCCATTGGACGCAAGCTCCTACGAGCAGTACTTC.

At least ten counts were recorded for this clonotype. This sequence joins TRBV20-1 and TRBJ1-1, with TRBD1 matching over 7 bases. The CDR3 loop spans 13 amino acids. V dropped 2 bases and J dropped 11; count of bases not matched to a gene: 11. CDR1 DFQATT and CDR2 SNEGSKA come from the germline V gene (reference sequence). The CDR3 is CSARRDSSLEAFF. CDR3 bases: TGCAGTGCTAGACGGGACAGCTCCTTGGAGGCTTTCTTT.

This clonotype appeared many times. The chain uses TRBV10-3 and TRBJ2-4; possible D gene TRBD1, 6 bases. Trimming took off 0 bases at V and 2 bases at J, with 8 bases between the two ends. The CDR3 length is 15 residues. From germline, CDR1 is ENHRY and CDR2 SYGVKD. Written as DNA, the CDR3 is TGTGCCATCAGTGAGTCACAGGGTACCAAAAACATTCAGTACTTC. It is translated as CAISESQGTKNIQYF.

This clonotype has ten or more counts. The chain employs TRBV5-1 and TRBJ2-7; possible D gene TRBD1, 6 bases. CDR3 length: 13 residues. The V and J ends lost 5 bases and 1 base respectively, with 10 bases between them. Germline-derived CDR1 and CDR2 are SGHRS and YFSETQ. The CDR3 region has the DNA TGCGCCAGCAGATCCGGACAGTCCTACGAGCAGTACTTC. This translates into CASRSGQSYEQYF.

This clonotype was found many times. V and J are TRBV6-1 and TRBJ1-2; D is undetermined. This CDR3 has 11 amino acids. V lost 4 bases, J lost 2 bases, and 2 bases lay in between. Germline lookup yields CDR1 MNHNS and CDR2 SASEGT. This CDR3 is CASSGNYGYTF. CDR3 DNA: TGTGCCAGCAGTGGAAACTATGGCTACACCTTC.

The table lists this clonotype with many counts. This chain joins TRBV20-1 and TRBJ2-5; no clear D. Looked up from germline, CDR1 is DFQATT and CDR2 is SNEGSKA (reference sequence). The CDR3 runs to 10 residues. The V and J ends lost 3 bases and 5 bases respectively, with 4 bases between them. The CDR3: CSASTETQYF. Written as DNA, the CDR3 is TGCAGTGCTAGTACTGAGACCCAGTACTTC.

This clonotype has at least ten counts. The V and J genes are TRBV7-2 and TRBJ2-7; no firm D call. The CDR3 is made up of 12 amino acids. Germline CDR1 SGHTA, CDR2 FQGNSA. V was cut by 4 bases and J by 7 bases, with 11 bases left in between. The CDR3 nucleotides are TGTGCCAGCAGCTCGGGCTGGGGAGAGCAGTACTTC. Amino acid sequence: CASSSGWGEQYF.

This clonotype was recorded many times. The V call is TRBV20-1, the J call TRBJ2-7, with a weak D call TRBD1 (5 bases). The CDR3 sequence is 14 residues long. In germline, CDR1 is DFQATT, CDR2 SNEGSKA (reference sequence). Trimming pared 6 bases from V and 0 bases from J, leaving 15 bases between. The CDR3 DNA follows: TGCAGTGCCAACAACCGACAGTTCTCCTACGAGCAGTACTTC. Amino acid sequence: CSANNRQFSYEQYF.

This clonotype has ten or more counts. The rearrangement joins TRBV9 to TRBJ1-4; 9 bases are shared with TRBD1. V shed 4 bases and J 5 bases; nucleotides not matched to a gene: 6. The CDR3 extends over 15 amino acids. Germline CDR1 and CDR2: SGDLS and YYNGEE. The CDR3 sequence is CASSLPGTGNEKLFF. The CDR3 coding sequence is TGTGCCAGCAGCCTCCCAGGGACAGGGAATGAAAAACTGTTTTTT.

This clonotype was recorded at least ten times. The chain carries TRBV20-1 and TRBJ2-7, with D uncertain. Germline CDR1 DFQATT, CDR2 SNEGSKA (reference sequence). Trimming left V 2 bases short and J 6 bases short, with 11 bases between. The CDR3 contains 12 residues. CDR3 residues: CSARSGPLEQYF. DNA of the CDR3: TGCAGTGCTAGATCCGGACCTCTCGAGCAGTACTTC.

This clonotype was recorded many times. This rearrangement joins TRBV20-1 to TRBJ2-1; a weak D match, TRBD2 (6 bases). This CDR3 region has 12 residues. Germline V lookup: CDR1 DFQATT, CDR2 SNEGSKA (reference sequence). Trimming removed 8 bases from V and 10 bases from J, with 18 bases in between. The CDR3 DNA is TGCAGTCCGAGGATGGCGGGGCCCGAGCAGTTCTTC. Protein product: CSPRMAGPEQFF.

The chain has TRBV11-2 and TRBJ1-6; D uncertain. CDR3 length: 12 amino acids. CDR1 is SGHAT, CDR2 FQNNGV, per germline. V lost 5 bases, J lost 14 bases, and 13 bases lay in between. The CDR3 DNA sequence: TGTGCCAGCAGCCGCCCCTTCGGGTCCCTCCACTTT. Translating gives CASSRPFGSLHF.

This clonotype was detected ten times or more. The rearrangement uses TRBV3-1 and TRBJ2-2; no definite D call. The CDR3 has 12 residues. Per germline, CDR1 LGHDT and CDR2 YNNKEL (reference sequence). The germline V and J ends were trimmed by 4 bases and 6 bases, with 6 bases remaining between them. This CDR3 is CASSLMSGELFF. CDR3 bases: TGTGCCAGCAGCCTTATGTCCGGGGAGCTGTTTTTT.

In this sample, this clonotype turned up many times. The gene calls are TRBV20-1 and TRBJ2-3; D is perhaps TRBD2 (6 bases). CDR1 is DFQATT, CDR2 SNEGSKA, per germline (reference sequence). The germline V and J ends were trimmed by 3 bases and 1 base, with 8 bases remaining between them. This CDR3 is built from 13 residues. This CDR3 is CSARASGTDTQYF. The CDR3 nucleotides are TGCAGTGCTAGGGCTAGCGGCACAGATACGCAGTATTTT.

This clonotype was found many times. The chain uses TRBV5-5 and TRBJ2-5, with D perhaps matching TRBD1 (6 bases). The CDR3 covers 14 residues. The V gene lost 2 bases and the J gene lost 5 bases, with 13 bases spanning the gap. CDR1 is SGHKS, CDR2 YYEKEE, per germline (reference sequence). The chain's CDR3 is CASSLWTVGETQYF. DNA for the CDR3: TGTGCCAGCAGCTTATGGACAGTGGGGGAGACCCAGTACTTC.